The 30 T cell receptor beta chains below come from one sample, sequenced in a study of glioma-infiltrating T cells after dendritic cell vaccination. The time point: after dendritic cell vaccination, including at tumor progression/relapse. Using immunoSEQ multiplex PCR, the repertoire was profiled, and TCRdb retains in-frame clones only, with some absent. The table has approximately 110,000 clones, around 89% seen once; the top ten hold roughly 2.5%. The source material was blood, sampled after dendritic cell vaccination. These receptor sequences come from a human donor with glioblastoma.

J is TRBJ1-2 and V is TRBV25-1, with D tentatively TRBD1 (5 bases). Germline V gene sequence: CDR1 MGHDK, CDR2 SYGVNS. Trimming pared 8 bases from V and 4 bases from J, leaving 8 bases between. The CDR3 totals 11 residues. CDR3: CASSGLYGYTF. CDR3 bases: TGTGCCAGCTCGGGACTCTATGGCTACACCTTC.

The CDR3 nucleotides are TGTGCCAGCAGCCCATTGGGGTTTAGGGACAGGGCTTTTTCTGGCTACACCTTC. Translating it yields CASSPLGFRDRAFSGYTF. The chain carries TRBV28 and TRBJ1-2; 9 bases agree with TRBD1. Germline CDR1 is MDHEN and CDR2 is SYDVKM. The CDR3 totals 18 residues. After removal of 6 bases from V and 7 bases from J, the junction contained 21 bases not matched to a gene.

The chain has TRBV2 and TRBJ1-2; the match to TRBD1 covers 8 bases. The CDR3 runs to 13 residues. Germline V gene data show CDR1 as SNHLY and CDR2 as FYNNEI. After removal of 4 bases from V and 6 bases from J, the junction contained 4 bases not matched to a gene. CDR3 residues: CASSGDRGNGYTF. Here the CDR3 DNA reads TGTGCCAGCAGTGGAGACAGGGGAAATGGCTACACCTTC.

V and J are TRBV9 and TRBJ2-3, with TRBD1 matching over 9 bases. Looked up from germline, CDR1 is SGDLS and CDR2 is YYNGEE. After removal of 7 bases from V and 2 bases from J, the junction contained 8 bases not matched to a gene. The length of the CDR3 is 15 residues. CDR3: CASGTGFSSTDTQYF. CDR3 DNA sequence: TGTGCCAGCGGGACAGGGTTTAGCTCCACAGATACGCAGTATTTT.

This clone appeared a single time. The CDR3 nucleotides are TGCGCCAGCAGCCGCCGCATGGGCAGGAACACCGGGGAGCTGTTTTTT. This codes for CASSRRMGRNTGELFF. The chain couples TRBV4-1 to TRBJ2-2, with D unresolved. Per germline, CDR1 MGHRA and CDR2 YSYEKL. This CDR3 has 16 residues. V was shortened by 4 bases and J by 1 base, with 13 bases between the two germline ends.

The rearrangement links TRBV7-9 to TRBJ1-5; maybe TRBD1 (6 bases). V lost 3 bases and J lost 2, with 14 bases in between. The CDR3 is 16 residues long. The germline V gene encodes CDR1 SEHNR and CDR2 FQNEAQ (reference sequence). The CDR3 sequence: CASSFSGTRGNQPQHF. The CDR3 bases are TGTGCCAGCAGCTTCTCCGGGACAAGGGGCAATCAGCCCCAGCATTTT.

The J gene is TRBJ2-7, the V gene TRBV9; D gene unclear. The V end lost 3 bases, the J end lost 4 bases, and 5 bases lay between the germline ends. CDR3 length equals 11 residues. CDR1 is SGDLS, CDR2 YYNGEE, per germline. The CDR3 DNA is TGTGCCAGCAGCGATCATTACGAGCAGTACTTC. Its translation: CASSDHYEQYF.

The rearrangement joins TRBV5-1 to TRBJ2-7, with 9 bases identical to TRBD1. This CDR3 spans 15 amino acids. Per the germline V gene, CDR1 is SGHRS and CDR2 is YFSETQ. Germline trimming cut 0 bases from V and 5 bases from J; bases unmatched to any gene: 6. The CDR3 loop is CASSLAQGAQHEQYF. DNA of the CDR3: TGCGCCAGCAGCTTGGCACAGGGGGCGCAGCACGAGCAGTACTTC.

This rearrangement joins TRBV18 to TRBJ2-1; 7 bases are shared with TRBD1. Germline loops: CDR1 KGHSH, CDR2 LQKENI. Trimming took 4 bases from V and 0 from J; bases not matched to a gene: 6. This CDR3 has 16 amino acids. The CDR3 DNA is TGTGCCAGCTCACAGGGGGCTAAAAGCTCCTACAATGAGCAGTTCTTC. It is translated as CASSQGAKSSYNEQFF.

The V call is TRBV11-1, the J call TRBJ1-1, with TRBD1 as a possible D gene (6 bases). In germline, CDR1 is SGHAT, CDR2 FQDESV (reference sequence). The V and J ends lost 5 bases and 0 bases respectively, with 13 bases between them. The CDR3 consists of 15 residues. CDR3 sequence: CASSRRRGMNTEAFF. CDR3 bases: TGTGCCAGCAGCCGTCGCAGGGGTATGAACACTGAAGCTTTCTTT. Drawing the rest from reference TRBV11-1 and TRBJ1-1, the complete variable domain is EAEVAQSPRYKITEKSQAVAFWCDPISGHATLYWYRQILGQGPELLVQFQDESVVDDSQLPKDRFSAERLKGVDSTLKIQPAELGDSAMYLCASSRRRGMNTEAFFGQGTRLTVV.

The chain is built from TRBV7-8 and TRBJ1-3, with D possibly matching TRBD1 (6 bases). This CDR3 has 14 amino acids. V was clipped by 5 bases and J by 1 base, with 9 bases between them. From germline, CDR1 is SGHVS and CDR2 FQNEAQ. The DNA of the CDR3 is TGTGCCAGCAGCCTCGGGACATCTGGAAACACCATATATTTT. Its translation is CASSLGTSGNTIYF. Based on the CDR3 plus reference TRBV7-8 and TRBJ1-3, the full variable domain is GAGVSQSPRYKVAKRGQDVALRCDPISGHVSLFWYQQALGQGPEFLTYFQNEAQLDKSGLPSDRFFAERPEGSVSTLKIQRTQQEDSAVYLCASSLGTSGNTIYFGEGSWLTVV.

The sample holds one count of this clone. The chain is built from TRBV19 and TRBJ2-2, with 7 bases identical to TRBD2. V lost 3 bases and J lost 1; bases outside the gene matches: 11. From germline, CDR1 is LNHDA and CDR2 SQIVND (reference sequence). The CDR3 runs to 18 residues. In DNA, the CDR3 is TGTGCCAGTAGTATCCACTCTTCACAGCGGGGGAACACCGGGGAGCTGTTTTTT. Protein product: CASSIHSSQRGNTGELFF.

The rearrangement joins TRBV7-9 to TRBJ2-7; 8 bases are shared with TRBD1. The CDR3 is 16 residues long. V shed 1 base and J 2 bases; nucleotides not matched to a gene: 7. Germline V gives CDR1 SEHNR, CDR2 FQNEAQ (reference sequence). The CDR3 DNA reads as TGTGCCAGCAGCTTAGAAGGACAGGGTCCGCCCTACGAGCAGTACTTC. It codes for CASSLEGQGPPYEQYF.

This chain connects TRBV5-1 to TRBJ1-1; D might be TRBD1 (6 bases). Germline V gene sequence: CDR1 SGHRS, CDR2 YFSETQ. Trimming took off 5 bases at V and 11 bases at J, with 16 bases between the two ends. The CDR3 sequence is 12 residues long. For the CDR3, the DNA is TGCGCCAGCAGGGACGAGGGGGGGCGCGCTTTCTTT. Encoded protein: CASRDEGGRAFF.

The chain has TRBV2 and TRBJ2-3; TRBD1 might be the D (6 bases). This CDR3 is 15 amino acids long. V was pared by 8 bases and J by 3 bases, with 18 bases between. Germline lookup yields CDR1 SNHLY and CDR2 FYNNEI. The CDR3 DNA reads TGTGCCAGCGGGTCGGAACAGGGCACGACAGATACGCAGTATTTT. It is translated as CASGSEQGTTDTQYF. The variable domain in full, completed from reference TRBV2 and TRBJ2-3, reads EPEVTQTPSHQVTQMGQEVILRCVPISNHLYFYWYRQILGQKVEFLVSFYNNEISEKSEIFDDQFSVERPDGSNFTLKIRSTKLEDSAMYFCASGSEQGTTDTQYFGPGTRLTVL.

This clone turned up a few times. The chain couples TRBV6-1 to TRBJ1-2, with D tentatively TRBD1 (6 bases). The V gene's germline CDR1 is MNHNS and CDR2 SASEGT. This CDR3 has 12 amino acids. V lost 6 bases and J 1 base, leaving 6 bases between the germline ends. CDR3 amino acids: CASRDSNYGYTF. The CDR3 DNA is TGTGCCAGCAGGGACAGTAACTATGGCTACACCTTC.

This chain joins TRBV6-1 and TRBJ1-2; a weak D match, TRBD1 (5 bases). Trimming left V 6 bases short and J 6 bases short, with 14 bases between. Germline V gene data show CDR1 as MNHNS and CDR2 as SASEGT. The CDR3 sequence is 13 residues long. This chain's CDR3 is CASSPKGSDGYTF. CDR3 nucleotides: TGTGCCAGCAGCCCAAAGGGGTCGGATGGCTACACCTTC.

V gene TRBV5-4 combines with J gene TRBJ2-1, with 10 bases lining up with TRBD2. This CDR3 spans 15 amino acids. Losses at the gene ends were 4 bases for V and 7 bases for J; bases not matched to a gene: 8. The germline CDR1 and CDR2 sequences are SGHNT and YYREEE (reference sequence). The CDR3 nucleotides read TGTGCCAGCAGCAGAGCGGGAGGGCCTAAGAATGAGCAGTTCTTC. It encodes CASSRAGGPKNEQFF.

The chain employs TRBV5-5 and TRBJ2-1; 11 bases fit TRBD2. The CDR3 has 14 amino acids. CDR1 and CDR2 from the germline V gene are SGHKS and YYEKEE (reference sequence). V dropped 6 bases and J dropped 7; count of bases not matched to a gene: 6. The CDR3 nucleotides read TGTGCCAGCACCGAGACTAGCGGGGCGAATGAGCAGTTCTTC. Its translation is CASTETSGANEQFF.

This chain links TRBV7-9 with TRBJ2-2, with TRBD2 matching over 14 bases. The CDR3 contains 19 residues. Germline loops: CDR1 SEHNR, CDR2 FQNEAQ (reference sequence). The V segment lost 2 bases and the J segment 3 bases; nucleotides outside the gene matches: 8. CDR3 loop: CASSLLSGLAGVYTGELFF. The CDR3 bases are TGTGCCAGCAGCTTACTTTCGGGACTAGCGGGAGTGTACACCGGGGAGCTGTTTTTT.

Note on this clone: An end of the junction does not agree with germline; a read error may underlie this. This chain connects TRBV7-7 to TRBJ2-7; 8 nucleotides line up with TRBD1. This CDR3 has 13 residues. Germline lookup yields CDR1 SSHAT and CDR2 FNYEAQ (reference sequence). CDR3 nucleotides: TGTGCTAGCAGCTTCGACAGGGGATCCGAGCAGTACTTC. As protein: CASSFDRGSEQYF.

The chain is built from TRBV6-5 and TRBJ2-1, with TRBD2 matching 7 bases. The CDR3 has 14 residues. The germline V gene has CDR1 MNHEY and CDR2 SVGAGI. V shed 0 bases, J shed 10 bases, and the junction held 6 bases outside the gene matches. In DNA form, the CDR3 reads TGTGCCAGCAGTTACTCTGGCGGGAGCGGGGAGCAGTTCTTC. This encodes CASSYSGGSGEQFF.

This clone appeared once. J is TRBJ1-3 and V is TRBV30; TRBD1 matches at 7 bases. CDR1 GTSNPN and CDR2 SVGIG come from the germline V gene (reference sequence). J lost 1 base, V lost 5 bases, and 2 bases had no gene match. CDR3 size: 13 residues. DNA for the CDR3: TGTGCCTGGGACAGGGCTTCTGGAAACACCATATATTTT. Protein: CAWDRASGNTIYF. The full variable domain, rest sourced from reference TRBV30 and TRBJ1-3, is SQTIHQWPATLVQPVGSPLSLECTVEGTSNPNLYWYRQAAGRGLQLLFYSVGIGQISSEVPQNLSASRPQDRQFILSSKKLLLSDSGFYLCAWDRASGNTIYFGEGSWLTVV.

This chain connects TRBV2 to TRBJ1-1; weak D call: TRBD1 (6 bases). V lost 6 bases to trimming and J lost 4 bases, with 12 bases between them. Germline CDR1 is SNHLY and CDR2 is FYNNEI. This CDR3 contains 13 residues. As DNA, the CDR3 is TGTGCCAGCAGCGCCGACAGGCGCACTGAAGCTTTCTTT. It encodes CASSADRRTEAFF. The variable domain in full, with the rest retrieved from reference TRBV2 and TRBJ1-1, is EPEVTQTPSHQVTQMGQEVILRCVPISNHLYFYWYRQILGQKVEFLVSFYNNEISEKSEIFDDQFSVERPDGSNFTLKIRSTKLEDSAMYFCASSADRRTEAFFGQGTRLTVV.

V and J are TRBV15 and TRBJ1-1, with D uncertain. V shed 5 bases and J shed 1 base, with 5 bases lying between them. Germline-derived CDR1 and CDR2 are LNHNV and YYDKDF (reference sequence). The CDR3 sequence is 12 residues long. CDR3 loop: CATSAGNTEAFF. The CDR3 nucleotides read TGTGCCACCAGCGCGGGGAACACTGAAGCTTTCTTT.

The chain recombines TRBV29-1 with TRBJ1-2, with a possible D match to TRBD1 (6 bases). Trimming left V 0 bases short and J 8 bases short, with 10 bases between. This CDR3 has 12 amino acids. Germline V gene lookup returns CDR1 SQVTM and CDR2 ANQGSEA. CDR3 region: CSVEDRGFGYTF. The CDR3 region has the DNA TGCAGCGTTGAAGACAGGGGATTCGGCTACACCTTC.

This chain links TRBV9 with TRBJ1-2; D is uncertain. V was clipped by 2 bases and J by 0 bases, with 8 bases between them. Germline values: CDR1 SGDLS, CDR2 YYNGEE. CDR3 length: 14 residues. This CDR3 is CASSVVSANYGYTF. Here the CDR3 DNA reads TGTGCCAGCAGCGTCGTATCCGCTAACTATGGCTACACCTTC.

This chain links TRBV11-2 with TRBJ1-4; a possible D gene is TRBD1 (6 bases). Per the germline V gene, CDR1 is SGHAT and CDR2 is FQNNGV. Trimming took 4 bases from V and 7 from J, leaving 19 bases between them. CDR3 size: 16 residues. CDR3 sequence reads: CASSSSGGRRIEKLFF. CDR3 coding DNA: TGTGCCAGCAGCTCGAGCGGGGGGCGCCGGATTGAAAAACTGTTTTTT.

This chain links TRBV19 with TRBJ2-3, with 9 positions matching TRBD2. Trimming took 3 bases from V and 4 from J; bases not matched to a gene: 8. Germline assignment: CDR1 LNHDA and CDR2 SQIVND (reference sequence). The CDR3 runs 16 residues. The CDR3 DNA sequence: TGTGCCAGTAGTATGTCAGGTAGCGGGAGCTCAGATACGCAGTATTTT. Translation: CASSMSGSGSSDTQYF.

The chain links TRBV5-1 to TRBJ2-7; 10 nucleotides agree with TRBD1. The CDR3 is 16 residues long. V shed 0 bases, J shed 2 bases, and the junction held 5 bases outside the gene matches. Germline CDR1 and CDR2: SGHRS and YFSETQ. The DNA for the CDR3 is TGCGCCAGCAGCTTGGGTTCCGGGACAGGGGCCTACGAGCAGTACTTC. This encodes CASSLGSGTGAYEQYF.